This entry concerns a single T cell receptor (beta chain). Produced via immunoSEQ multiplex PCR; TCRdb's table is partial and in-frame only. The sample has 95,000 to 120,000 clones, approximately 82% seen once. This specimen comes from a study of control samples from healthy donors and cancer patients. Trimming stripped 5 bases from V and 0 bases from J, with 7 bases between. Germline V gene sequence: CDR1 ENHRY, CDR2 SYGVKD. CDR3 length equals 13 residues. This sequence joins TRBV10-3 and TRBJ1-1; no clear D gene. This receptor was obtained from a man younger than 30 in good health. Input material: blood. The chain's CDR3 is CAISLLMNTEAFF. The CDR3 region has the DNA TGTGCCATCAGTCTGCTTATGAACACTGAAGCTTTCTTT.